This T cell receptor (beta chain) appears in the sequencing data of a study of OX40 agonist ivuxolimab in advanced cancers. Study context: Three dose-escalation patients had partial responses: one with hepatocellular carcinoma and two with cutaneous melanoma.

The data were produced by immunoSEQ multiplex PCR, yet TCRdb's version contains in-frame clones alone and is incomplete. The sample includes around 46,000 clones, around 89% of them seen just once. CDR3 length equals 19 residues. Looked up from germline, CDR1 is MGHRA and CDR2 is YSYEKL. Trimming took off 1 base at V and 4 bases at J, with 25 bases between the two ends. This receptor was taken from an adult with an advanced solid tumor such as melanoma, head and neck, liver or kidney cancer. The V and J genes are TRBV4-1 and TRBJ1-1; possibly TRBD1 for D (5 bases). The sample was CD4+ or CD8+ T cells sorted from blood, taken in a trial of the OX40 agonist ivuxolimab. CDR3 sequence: CASSQVPPGTGFTSTEAFF. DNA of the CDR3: TGCGCCAGCAGCCAAGTGCCCCCCGGGACGGGATTTACTTCCACTGAAGCTTTCTTT.